This TCR beta chain was found in a study of cytomegalovirus exposure and HLA in healthy donors. Study findings and constraints: A later analysis by the authors found several of the most significant clusters apparently linked to common viral pathogens. A later analysis linked a missense variant in DCLRE1C to the trimming of TCR beta V and J genes. The availability of immune exposure information extended only to CMV serostatus. According to reports, the classifier identified cytomegalovirus status with high specificity and sensitivity.

V was pared by 3 bases and J by 3 bases, with 11 bases of the junction left unmatched. The CDR3 totals 17 residues. The germline CDR1 and CDR2 sequences are SGDLS and YYNGEE. Remarks on this clone: Its target is unknown.

Use of 60 Vbeta and 13 Jbeta primers characterized the PCR. The table came from immunoSEQ multiplex PCR; TCRdb's copy has only in-frame clones and leaves some out. The table shows roughly 120,000 clones, with over 60% occurring only once. The TCR originated in a man in his late teens or twenties in good health and CMV-seronegative. This chain joins TRBV9 and TRBJ1-1; 10 nucleotides line up with TRBD1. What was sequenced was PBMCs. The CDR3 here is CASSEPQTGGFYTEAFF. CDR3 coding DNA: TGTGCCAGCAGCGAGCCCCAGACAGGGGGCTTCTACACTGAAGCTTTCTTT.